These T cell receptor beta chains were read from a single sample in a study of blood T cell repertoires in COVID-19. Libraries were prepared by immunoSEQ multiplex PCR; TCRdb keeps only in-frame clonotypes and omits some of them. Among just over 650,000 clones listed, 80% to 90% were seen once. Sequencing input: peripheral blood. Every receptor here comes from a woman under 30 with acute or convalescent COVID-19. The CDR3 runs from the conserved cysteine through the conserved F or W. A D gene is named only where the DNA matches it firmly. Size tells how often a clone was seen (once, few, many) or the class of an expanded clone, and some rows leave it out.

V gene	clone size	J gene	D gene	CDR3 protein	CDR3 DNA
TRBV4-1	.	TRBJ1-2	.	CASSQEWGGSHGYTF	TGCGCCAGCAGCCAAGAATGGGGAGGTTCCCATGGCTACACCTTC
TRBV11-2	.	TRBJ1-2	.	CASSSQGRPNYGYTF	TGTGCCAGCAGCTCTCAGGGCAGGCCAAACTATGGCTACACCTTC
TRBV27	few	TRBJ1-1	TRBD1	CASSKPQGLGTEAFF	TGTGCCAGCAGTAAACCACAGGGGTTGGGTACTGAAGCTTTCTTT
TRBV9	.	TRBJ1-5	TRBD1	CASSPHRGSQPQHF	TGTGCCAGCAGCCCCCACAGGGGAAGCCAGCCCCAGCATTTT
TRBV6-5	.	TRBJ1-5	.	CASSYNRGPDQPQHF	TGTGCCAGCAGTTACAATAGGGGCCCAGATCAGCCCCAGCATTTT
TRBV27	.	TRBJ1-6	.	CASTKRGIYNSPLHF	TGTGCCAGCACTAAAAGGGGAATCTATAATTCACCCCTCCACTTT
TRBV7-3	.	TRBJ1-1	.	CASSLGAMNTEAFF	TGTGCCAGCAGCTTAGGGGCCATGAACACTGAAGCTTTCTTT
TRBV5-1	.	TRBJ1-3	.	CASSKGGSGNTIYF	TGCGCCAGCAGCAAAGGGGGCTCTGGAAACACCATATATTTT
TRBV7-3	.	TRBJ1-1	.	CASSLTIRVANTEAFF	TGTGCCAGCAGCCTAACAATACGGGTGGCCAACACTGAAGCTTTCTTT
TRBV25-1	.	TRBJ2-7	.	CASTGGAGQTGYEQYF	TGTGCCAGCACCGGAGGGGCGGGGCAGACGGGCTACGAGCAGTACTTC
TRBV6-4	.	TRBJ1-1	.	CASTAQADPGTEAFF	TGTGCCAGCACCGCTCAGGCGGACCCGGGGACTGAAGCTTTCTTT
TRBV7-2	.	TRBJ2-7	.	CASSLAFNEQYF	TGTGCCAGCAGCTTAGCGTTCAACGAGCAGTACTTC
TRBV6-2/TRBV6-3	.	TRBJ1-1	.	CASSLDSYTEAFF	TGTGCCAGCAGTCTGGACAGCTACACTGAAGCTTTCTTT
TRBV5-1	.	TRBJ1-1	.	CASSLGLGASTEAFF	TGCGCCAGCAGCTTGGGCTTGGGGGCAAGCACTGAAGCTTTCTTT
TRBV19	.	TRBJ1-1	.	CASSIVRQGEAFF	TGTGCCAGTAGTATAGTCCGGCAGGGTGAAGCTTTCTTT
TRBV7-2	.	TRBJ1-6	TRBD1	CASSARQGNSPLHF	TGTGCCAGCAGCGCTCGACAGGGTAATTCACCCCTCCACTTT
TRBV7-8	.	TRBJ2-2	TRBD1	CASSLKAGGVVWKGELFF	TGTGCCAGCAGCTTAAAGGCAGGGGGCGTCGTGTGGAAGGGGGAGCTGTTTTTT
TRBV6-5	.	TRBJ1-2	.	CASKPRTAAGYGYTF	TGTGCCAGCAAGCCCCGGACAGCGGCTGGGTATGGCTACACCTTC
TRBV19	.	TRBJ1-1	.	CASSIDRGSGLLGTEAFF	TGTGCCAGTAGTATAGATCGGGGATCCGGGCTCCTGGGGACTGAAGCTTTCTTT
TRBV6-5	.	TRBJ1-2	.	CASSGHPFNYGYTF	TGTGCCAGCAGCGGACACCCTTTTAACTATGGCTACACCTTC
TRBV9	.	TRBJ2-2	.	CASSPQVVLHITGELFF	TGTGCCAGCAGCCCCCAGGTGGTCCTCCACATCACCGGGGAGCTGTTTTTT
TRBV20-1	few	TRBJ2-7	TRBD1	CSASPPQRDRGNEQYF	TGCAGTGCTAGTCCTCCCCAGCGGGACAGGGGGAACGAGCAGTACTTC
TRBV9	.	TRBJ1-2	.	CASSVAGGENYGYTF	TGTGCCAGCAGCGTAGCAGGCGGGGAAAACTATGGCTACACCTTC
TRBV5-8	.	TRBJ1-2	.	CASSLSRSQGYTF	TGTGCCAGCAGCTTGAGCAGGTCCCAGGGCTACACCTTC
TRBV11-2	.	TRBJ2-1	.	CASSLVGSYNEQFF	TGTGCCAGCAGCTTGGTCGGCTCCTACAATGAGCAGTTCTTC
TRBV5-1	.	TRBJ2-3	.	CASSLLGGRADTQYF	TGCGCCAGCAGCCTGCTGGGGGGGCGGGCAGATACGCAGTATTTT
TRBV5-1	.	TRBJ2-3	TRBD2	CASSLRPSGGLDTDTQYF	TGCGCCAGCAGCTTGAGGCCTAGCGGGGGGCTGGACACAGATACGCAGTATTTT
TRBV4-1	.	TRBJ1-1	TRBD1	CASSHNRGGTEAFF	TGCGCCAGCAGCCATAACAGGGGGGGAACTGAAGCTTTCTTT
TRBV28	.	TRBJ1-1	TRBD1	CASTRQGRAFF	TGTGCCAGCACACGACAGGGTCGGGCTTTCTTT
TRBV10-3	.	TRBJ2-3	.	CAISESGGPTDTQYF	TGTGCCATCAGTGAGTCGGGGGGACCCACAGATACGCAGTATTTT
TRBV19	once	TRBJ2-2	.	CASSFHAGELFF	TGTGCCAGTAGTTTCCATGCCGGGGAGCTGTTTTTT
TRBV21-1	.	TRBJ2-3	.	CASRKRGFTDTQYF	TGTGCCAGCAGGAAAAGGGGTTTCACAGATACGCAGTATTTT